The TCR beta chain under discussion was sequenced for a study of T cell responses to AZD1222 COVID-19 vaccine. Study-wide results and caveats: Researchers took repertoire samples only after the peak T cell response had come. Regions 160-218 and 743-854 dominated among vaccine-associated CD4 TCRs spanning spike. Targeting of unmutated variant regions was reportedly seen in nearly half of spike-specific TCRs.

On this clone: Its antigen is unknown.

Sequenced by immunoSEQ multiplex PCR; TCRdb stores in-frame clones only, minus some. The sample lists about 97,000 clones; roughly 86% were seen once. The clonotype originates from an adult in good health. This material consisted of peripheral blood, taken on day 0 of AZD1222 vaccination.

CDR3 region: CASSQVRPSSGNTIYF. The CDR3 bases are TGTGCCAGCAGCCAAGTACGGCCCAGCTCTGGAAACACCATATATTTT. This chain connects TRBV4-2 to TRBJ1-3; D remains ambiguous. In germline, CDR1 is LGHNA, CDR2 YNFKEQ. The ends were cut back, 1 base at V and 0 bases at J, with 10 bases in the middle. The CDR3 sequence is 16 residues long.